These T cell receptor beta chains were read from a single sample in a study of shared clonotypes between healthy human individuals. Sequenced by immunoSEQ multiplex PCR; TCRdb stores in-frame clones only, minus some. The profile shows approximately 620,000 clones, around 97% of them singletons. Sequencing input: naive CD4+ T cells sorted from blood. The receptors originated from a woman in her thirties in good health. Each CDR3 is given with its conserved first and last residue. D genes are given only for firm matches. The size entry is marked missing in some rows and otherwise reads once, few, many or a size class.

D gene: -; V gene: TRBV6-1; clone size: -; J gene: TRBJ1-2; CDR3 DNA: TGTGCCAGCAGTGACGCGGTATCTTGGCAGGGGAAAAACTATGGCTACACCTTC; CDR3 protein: CASSDAVSWQGKNYGYTF
D gene: TRBD2; V gene: TRBV5-1; clone size: -; J gene: TRBJ2-1; CDR3 DNA: TGCGCCAGCAGCTTTTGGACTAGCGAGTCCTACAATGAGCAGTTCTTC; CDR3 protein: CASSFWTSESYNEQFF
D gene: TRBD2; V gene: TRBV5-1; clone size: -; J gene: TRBJ2-1; CDR3 DNA: TGCGCCAGCAGCCGGGGGGGCACCTACAATGAGCAGTTCTTC; CDR3 protein: CASSRGGTYNEQFF
D gene: -; V gene: TRBV2; clone size: -; J gene: TRBJ2-7; CDR3 DNA: TGTGCCAGCTTATCTACTGGGAGCTCCTACGAGCAGTACTTC; CDR3 protein: CASLSTGSSYEQYF
D gene: TRBD2; V gene: TRBV4-1; clone size: -; J gene: TRBJ2-7; CDR3 DNA: TGCGCCAGCAGCCAAGAGGTGTTAGCGGGAGGGGAGCAGTACTTC; CDR3 protein: CASSQEVLAGGEQYF
D gene: -; V gene: TRBV6-5; clone size: -; J gene: TRBJ2-7; CDR3 DNA: TGTGCCTCCCAAGCGGGCCCGACCTACGAGCAGTACTTC; CDR3 protein: CASQAGPTYEQYF
D gene: -; V gene: TRBV7-6; clone size: -; J gene: TRBJ1-4; CDR3 DNA: TGTGCCAGCAGCCCCACGGCAACTAATGAAAAACTGTTTTTT; CDR3 protein: CASSPTATNEKLFF
D gene: -; V gene: TRBV25-1; clone size: -; J gene: TRBJ2-7; CDR3 DNA: TGTGCCAGCAGTGAAACCCAACTTGGATCTTACGAGCAGTACTTC; CDR3 protein: CASSETQLGSYEQYF
D gene: -; V gene: TRBV28; clone size: once; J gene: TRBJ1-1; CDR3 DNA: TGTGCCAGCAGTATAGGGGGTCGGACTGAAGCTTTCTTT; CDR3 protein: CASSIGGRTEAFF
D gene: TRBD1; V gene: TRBV19; clone size: -; J gene: TRBJ2-2; CDR3 DNA: TGTGCCAGTAGTATAGATGAAGTCAGGGGGCGCGCCGGGGAGCTGTTTTTT; CDR3 protein: CASSIDEVRGRAGELFF
D gene: -; V gene: TRBV7-9; clone size: -; J gene: TRBJ2-7; CDR3 DNA: TGTGCCAGCAGCCCCAGAAGGGCCTCTCGGTACGAGCAGTACTTC; CDR3 protein: CASSPRRASRYEQYF
D gene: -; V gene: TRBV29-1; clone size: -; J gene: TRBJ1-1; CDR3 DNA: TGCAGCGTCGTTGGGATAATAGAAGCTTTCTTT; CDR3 protein: CSVVGIIEAFF
D gene: -; V gene: TRBV28; clone size: once; J gene: TRBJ2-7; CDR3 DNA: TGTGCCAGCACTCAAGGGGGAACCTACGAGCAGTACTTC; CDR3 protein: CASTQGGTYEQYF
D gene: TRBD1; V gene: TRBV28; clone size: -; J gene: TRBJ1-2; CDR3 DNA: TGTGCCAGCAGCTTCAACAGGGGGTCCCACTATGGCTACACCTTC; CDR3 protein: CASSFNRGSHYGYTF
D gene: TRBD1; V gene: TRBV7-9; clone size: -; J gene: TRBJ1-1; CDR3 DNA: TGTGCCAGCAGCGAACAGGGGGTATGGACTGAAGCTTTCTTT; CDR3 protein: CASSEQGVWTEAFF
D gene: TRBD1; V gene: TRBV27; clone size: -; J gene: TRBJ2-3; CDR3 DNA: TGTGCCAGCAGTTCCACGGGACAGGGGGCAACAGATACGCAGTATTTT; CDR3 protein: CASSSTGQGATDTQYF
D gene: -; V gene: TRBV6-5; clone size: -; J gene: TRBJ2-7; CDR3 DNA: TGTGCCAGCAGTAACCCAGGGTGGGAGCAGTACTTC; CDR3 protein: CASSNPGWEQYF
D gene: -; V gene: TRBV19; clone size: -; J gene: TRBJ1-4; CDR3 DNA: TGTGCCAGCATTCAAAGGGGTTCTGCTAATGAAAAACTGTTTTTT; CDR3 protein: CASIQRGSANEKLFF
D gene: -; V gene: TRBV5-1; clone size: -; J gene: TRBJ2-3; CDR3 DNA: TGCGCCAGCAGCTTGGGCAGGGGAATGACAGATACGCAGTATTTT; CDR3 protein: CASSLGRGMTDTQYF
D gene: -; V gene: TRBV10-3; clone size: -; J gene: TRBJ2-7; CDR3 DNA: TGTGCCATTTCCTCTACCTACGAGCAGTACTTC; CDR3 protein: CAISSTYEQYF
D gene: -; V gene: TRBV5-1; clone size: -; J gene: TRBJ2-3; CDR3 DNA: TGCGCCAGCAGCTTGGAGGGGACTCCTACGCAGTATTTT; CDR3 protein: CASSLEGTPTQYF
D gene: -; V gene: TRBV2; clone size: -; J gene: TRBJ1-1; CDR3 DNA: TGTGCCAGCACCGAACCCCCCAGGGGCAAGAACACTGAAGCTTTCTTT; CDR3 protein: CASTEPPRGKNTEAFF
D gene: TRBD1; V gene: TRBV5-8; clone size: -; J gene: TRBJ1-5; CDR3 DNA: TGTGCCAGCAGCTGGACAGGGGGCGGGAGCAATCAGCCCCAGCATTTT; CDR3 protein: CASSWTGGGSNQPQHF
D gene: TRBD1; V gene: TRBV2; clone size: -; J gene: TRBJ2-2; CDR3 DNA: TGTGCCAGCAGTGAATTGTCCACAGGGGGCACCGGGGAGCTGTTTTTT; CDR3 protein: CASSELSTGGTGELFF
D gene: -; V gene: TRBV11-2; clone size: -; J gene: TRBJ2-7; CDR3 DNA: TGTGCCAGCAGCTTTTCACAGACGAACTACGAGCAGTACTTC; CDR3 protein: CASSFSQTNYEQYF
D gene: -; V gene: TRBV29-1; clone size: -; J gene: TRBJ2-5; CDR3 DNA: TGCAGCGTTGAAGATGGGCAGGGAGCCGGGGAGACCCAGTACTTC; CDR3 protein: CSVEDGQGAGETQYF
D gene: TRBD2; V gene: TRBV11-2; clone size: -; J gene: TRBJ2-3; CDR3 DNA: TGTGCCAGCAGCTCTCTAGCGGGAGGTGCGGCAGATACGCAGTATTTT; CDR3 protein: CASSSLAGGAADTQYF
D gene: TRBD2; V gene: TRBV14; clone size: -; J gene: TRBJ2-7; CDR3 DNA: TGTGCCAGCAGCTACGGCCCGGGGGGTGGCTACGAGCAGTACTTC; CDR3 protein: CASSYGPGGGYEQYF
D gene: TRBD1; V gene: TRBV28; clone size: -; J gene: TRBJ1-1; CDR3 DNA: TGTGCCAGCAGAAAGGACAGGGTAGGGGCTTTCTTT; CDR3 protein: CASRKDRVGAFF
D gene: -; V gene: TRBV11-2; clone size: -; J gene: TRBJ2-5; CDR3 DNA: TGTGCCAGCAGCTTAGTCGGCAGCCAAGAGACCCAGTACTTC; CDR3 protein: CASSLVGSQETQYF
D gene: TRBD2; V gene: TRBV6-1; clone size: -; J gene: TRBJ2-1; CDR3 DNA: TGTGCCAGCAGACCGGGGGGGAGCTCCTACAATGAGCAGTTCTTC; CDR3 protein: CASRPGGSSYNEQFF
D gene: -; V gene: TRBV19; clone size: -; J gene: TRBJ2-7; CDR3 DNA: TGTGCCAGTAATCAGGGACAAAGGTACCCCGAGCAGTACTTC; CDR3 protein: CASNQGQRYPEQYF
D gene: TRBD2; V gene: TRBV14; clone size: -; J gene: TRBJ2-1; CDR3 DNA: TGTGCCAGCAGCCAAGGTCGGCTAGCGGGAGCGAATGAGCAGTTCTTC; CDR3 protein: CASSQGRLAGANEQFF
D gene: TRBD1; V gene: TRBV7-3; clone size: -; J gene: TRBJ1-1; CDR3 DNA: TGTGCCAGCAGCAAGACAGGGACTGAAGCTTTCTTT; CDR3 protein: CASSKTGTEAFF
D gene: TRBD1; V gene: TRBV18; clone size: -; J gene: TRBJ1-5; CDR3 DNA: TGTGCCAGCTCACTAACCGGGACAGGGCTTGGCAATCAGCCCCAGCATTTT; CDR3 protein: CASSLTGTGLGNQPQHF
D gene: TRBD1; V gene: TRBV30; clone size: -; J gene: TRBJ2-5; CDR3 DNA: TGTGCCTCCGGGACAGGGGGAGAGACCCAGTACTTC; CDR3 protein: CASGTGGETQYF
D gene: -; V gene: TRBV2; clone size: -; J gene: TRBJ2-7; CDR3 DNA: TGTGCCGGCGGGACAAGTCGCTACGAGCAGTACTTC; CDR3 protein: CAGGTSRYEQYF
D gene: TRBD1; V gene: TRBV7-8; clone size: -; J gene: TRBJ1-6; CDR3 DNA: TGTGCCAGCAGTTCGGGGACAGCCAATTCACCCCTCCACTTT; CDR3 protein: CASSSGTANSPLHF
D gene: TRBD2; V gene: TRBV6-5; clone size: -; J gene: TRBJ2-7; CDR3 DNA: TGTGCCAGCAGAAAAAGCGGGAGTGTCGGATACGAGCAGTACTTC; CDR3 protein: CASRKSGSVGYEQYF
D gene: TRBD2; V gene: TRBV2; clone size: -; J gene: TRBJ2-3; CDR3 DNA: TGTGCCAGCAGAGGGACTAGTCAGACAGATACGCAGTATTTT; CDR3 protein: CASRGTSQTDTQYF
D gene: TRBD2; V gene: TRBV11-3; clone size: -; J gene: TRBJ2-2; CDR3 DNA: TGTGCCAGCAGCTTACAGGCGGGAGGGAACACCGGGGAGCTGTTTTTT; CDR3 protein: CASSLQAGGNTGELFF
D gene: -; V gene: TRBV7-9; clone size: -; J gene: TRBJ2-5; CDR3 DNA: TGTGCCAGCAGCTTGCTGATTGGGGAGACCCAGTACTTC; CDR3 protein: CASSLLIGETQYF
D gene: -; V gene: TRBV2; clone size: -; J gene: TRBJ2-7; CDR3 DNA: TGTGCCAGCAGGAGGGAGATCTACGAGCAGTACTTC; CDR3 protein: CASRREIYEQYF
D gene: -; V gene: TRBV5-4; clone size: -; J gene: TRBJ1-2; CDR3 DNA: TGTGCCAGCAGTACCTCCGCCGGGAGTCTGAAGGGGGGCTACACCTTC; CDR3 protein: CASSTSAGSLKGGYTF
D gene: -; V gene: TRBV7-9; clone size: -; J gene: TRBJ2-1; CDR3 DNA: TGTGCCAGCAGCTTGAGAAACGCGGACATTTCTACCTACAATGAGCAGTTCTTC; CDR3 protein: CASSLRNADISTYNEQFF
D gene: -; V gene: TRBV27; clone size: -; J gene: TRBJ2-7; CDR3 DNA: TGTGCCAGCAGACAGGGATTGAATCCCTACGAGCAGTACTTC; CDR3 protein: CASRQGLNPYEQYF
D gene: -; V gene: TRBV6-4; clone size: -; J gene: TRBJ1-2; CDR3 DNA: TGTGCCAGCAGTGACTCGTATGGAGTTGGCTACACCTTC; CDR3 protein: CASSDSYGVGYTF
D gene: TRBD1; V gene: TRBV28; clone size: -; J gene: TRBJ1-5; CDR3 DNA: TGTGCCAGCAGCCTCCCGGACAGGGGTAATCAGCCCCAGCATTTT; CDR3 protein: CASSLPDRGNQPQHF
D gene: -; V gene: TRBV2; clone size: -; J gene: TRBJ2-5; CDR3 DNA: TGTGCCAGCAGACTAGAGGTGGCATCCCCGGGTGAGACCCAGTACTTC; CDR3 protein: CASRLEVASPGETQYF
D gene: TRBD2; V gene: TRBV7-9; clone size: -; J gene: TRBJ2-5; CDR3 DNA: TGTGCCAGCAGCTTAAGAATAGCGGGAGCCCCGGGAGAGACCCAGTACTTC; CDR3 protein: CASSLRIAGAPGETQYF
D gene: -; V gene: TRBV6-1; clone size: -; J gene: TRBJ1-2; CDR3 DNA: TGTGCCAGCAGTGAAGCGCAGGCAGGGCCCTATGGCTACACCTTC; CDR3 protein: CASSEAQAGPYGYTF
D gene: -; V gene: TRBV2; clone size: -; J gene: TRBJ2-7; CDR3 DNA: TGTGCCAGCATTACGGGGGCATCCTACGAGCAGTACTTC; CDR3 protein: CASITGASYEQYF
D gene: TRBD1; V gene: TRBV2; clone size: -; J gene: TRBJ2-3; CDR3 DNA: TGTGCCAGCAGTGGTCAGGGGGCGCCGACAGATACGCAGTATTTT; CDR3 protein: CASSGQGAPTDTQYF
D gene: -; V gene: TRBV29-1; clone size: -; J gene: TRBJ2-7; CDR3 DNA: TGCAGCGTTGAACCACAGGGTAATGACGAGCAGTACTTC; CDR3 protein: CSVEPQGNDEQYF
D gene: -; V gene: TRBV5-4; clone size: -; J gene: TRBJ1-1; CDR3 DNA: TGTGCCAGCAGCAAGTCCTCTGAAGCTTTCTTT; CDR3 protein: CASSKSSEAFF
D gene: TRBD1; V gene: TRBV5-1; clone size: -; J gene: TRBJ1-1; CDR3 DNA: TGCGCCAGCAGCTTAGTTGGGACAGGGGGCTTCACTGAAGCTTTCTTT; CDR3 protein: CASSLVGTGGFTEAFF
D gene: -; V gene: TRBV4-1; clone size: -; J gene: TRBJ2-2; CDR3 DNA: TGCGCCAGCAGCCCAAAAGACGAGCCAATTCTGAACACCGGGGAGCTGTTTTTT; CDR3 protein: CASSPKDEPILNTGELFF
D gene: -; V gene: TRBV4-2; clone size: -; J gene: TRBJ2-7; CDR3 DNA: TGTGCCAGCAACTCGCCCTCCTACGAGCAGTACTTC; CDR3 protein: CASNSPSYEQYF